The entry below describes one T cell receptor (beta chain). This entry comes from a study of blood T cell repertoires in COVID-19. Clones were sequenced by immunoSEQ multiplex PCR, and TCRdb holds only the in-frame ones, with some missing. The data contain about 110,000 clones, about 80% of them singletons. V lost 6 bases and J lost 6; bases outside the gene matches: 7. CDR1 and CDR2 (germline): MNHEY, SVGAGI. This CDR3 is 13 amino acids long. The chain carries TRBV6-5 and TRBJ1-2, with 7 bases lining up with TRBD1. Sequencing was carried out using peripheral blood. The receptor was isolated from a woman of 80 years or more with acute or convalescent COVID-19. The CDR3, as DNA: TGTGCCAGCAGCCGACAGGGATTTGATGGCTACACCTTC. It is translated as CASSRQGFDGYTF.